Presented here are 30 T cell receptor beta chains from one specimen sequenced in a study of T cells after yellow fever vaccination. TCRdb ran MiXCR on the 5' RACE reads and lists one entry per CDR3 protein. The sample holds 170,000 or so distinct CDR3 sequences; approximately 6% are singletons and the top ten take 2.5% to 3.5%. The sequences come from CD4+ T cells sorted from PBMCs, collected on the day of the first yellow fever vaccination. These receptors came from a man aged 18 to 30 who received the YFV17D yellow fever vaccine.

This clonotype was detected a few times. The chain carries TRBV3-1 and TRBJ2-3; D possibly uses TRBD1 or TRBD2 (5 bases each). CDR3 length equals 15 residues. The V gene lost 4 bases and the J gene lost 0 bases, with 11 bases spanning the gap. Germline CDR1 LGHDT, CDR2 YNNKEL (reference sequence). CDR3 nucleotide sequence: TGTGCCAGCAGCCGTACCGGGGCTAGCACAGATACGCAGTATTTT. Encoded protein: CASSRTGASTDTQYF.

In this sample, this clonotype turned up many times. The chain has TRBV5-6 and TRBJ2-2; 9 bases line up with TRBD1. Germline V gives CDR1 SGHDT, CDR2 YYEEEE. Unmatched junction bases numbered 7, after V lost 3 bases and J lost 4 bases. The CDR3 covers 16 residues. The CDR3 DNA reads TGTGCCAGCAGCTCGGACAGGGGAGTGGTCACCGGGGAGCTGTTTTTT. It encodes CASSSDRGVVTGELFF.

With respect to this clonotype: A much larger clone is a single base away; this may be a read error. This chain uses TRBV6-2 or TRBV6-3 with TRBJ2-3; D remains ambiguous. Looked up from germline, CDR1 is MNHEY and CDR2 is SVGEGT. Trimming removed 2 bases from V and 1 base from J, with 10 bases in between. The CDR3 is 15 residues long. The CDR3 sequence: CASSYASRGTDTQYF. The CDR3, as DNA: TGTGCCAGCAGTTACGCCAGCCGGGGCACAGATACGCAGTATTTT.

The chain couples TRBV25-1 to TRBJ2-3, with 7 bases matching TRBD2. J lost 1 base, V lost 3 bases, and 1 base had no gene match. This CDR3 is 14 amino acids long. CDR1 and CDR2 (germline): MGHDK, SYGVNS. In DNA, the CDR3 is TGTGCCAGCAGTGATACTAGCGGCACAGATACGCAGTATTTT. As protein: CASSDTSGTDTQYF.

The sample holds many counts of this clonotype. The rearrangement links TRBV20-1 to TRBJ2-3; TRBD1 is a possible D gene (7 bases). The germline gives CDR1 DFQATT, CDR2 SNEGSKA (reference sequence). The CDR3 totals 13 residues. The CDR3 is CSAGQPSTDTQYF. CDR3 DNA: TGCAGCGCGGGACAGCCTAGCACAGATACGCAGTATTTT.

Many counts were recorded for this clonotype. The rearrangement links TRBV6-5 to TRBJ1-1, with a possible D match to TRBD1 (5 bases). The CDR3 spans 18 residues. Germline lookup yields CDR1 MNHEY and CDR2 SVGAGI. Trimming removed 0 bases at V and 1 base at J, with 18 bases between. CDR3 sequence reads: CASSYSVLRDGGNTEAFF. For the CDR3, the DNA is TGTGCCAGCAGTTACTCCGTACTTCGGGATGGGGGGAACACTGAAGCTTTCTTT.

This clonotype appeared many times. The chain has TRBV21-1 and TRBJ2-3; TRBD2 is the table's D call and was not checked against the DNA. TRBV21-1 is designated a pseudogene. The CDR3 is 16 amino acids. The CDR3 region has the DNA TGTGCCAGCAGCAAAGGGAGGACCAGAACCACAGATACGCAGTATTTT. Translated: CASSKGRTRTTDTQYF.

This clonotype was recorded at least ten times. V and J are TRBV5-1 and TRBJ2-5; D gene unclear. CDR1 is SGHRS, CDR2 YFSETQ, per germline. The CDR3 contains 14 residues. The germline V and J ends were trimmed by 3 bases and 5 bases, with 14 bases remaining between them. Written as DNA, the CDR3 is TGCGCCAGCAGCTCGGTCTTCCTGAGCGAGACCCAGTACTTC. As protein: CASSSVFLSETQYF. Supplemented by reference TRBV5-1 and TRBJ2-5, the full variable domain reads KAGVTQTPRYLIKTRGQQVTLSCSPISGHRSVSWYQQTPGQGLQFLFEYFSETQRNKGNFPGRFSGRQFSNSRSEMNVSTLELGDSALYLCASSSVFLSETQYFGPGTRLLVL.

At least ten counts were recorded for this clonotype. The rearrangement joins TRBV5-1 to TRBJ2-1; no reliable D call. Germline CDR1 SGHRS, CDR2 YFSETQ. Trimming took 0 bases from V and 0 from J, leaving 10 bases between them. The CDR3 spans 16 residues. CDR3: CASSLADPNSYNEQFF. The CDR3 nucleotides are TGCGCCAGCAGCTTGGCAGATCCGAACTCCTACAATGAGCAGTTCTTC. Using reference TRBV5-1 and TRBJ2-1 for the parts outside the CDR3, the full variable domain is KAGVTQTPRYLIKTRGQQVTLSCSPISGHRSVSWYQQTPGQGLQFLFEYFSETQRNKGNFPGRFSGRQFSNSRSEMNVSTLELGDSALYLCASSLADPNSYNEQFFGPGTRLTVL.

In its sample, this clonotype was seen a few times. The rearrangement uses TRBV25-1 and TRBJ1-2; D uncertain. Trimming removed 3 bases from V and 8 bases from J, with 10 bases in between. The CDR3 contains 12 residues. CDR1 and CDR2 from the germline V gene are MGHDK and SYGVNS. CDR3 coding DNA: TGTGCCAGCAGTGACGGGTTTGGCGGCTACACCTTC. This codes for CASSDGFGGYTF.

This clonotype was observed at least ten times. The chain links TRBV7-2 to TRBJ2-6; no definite D call. Germline CDR1 is SGHTA and CDR2 is FQGNSA. The V end lost 1 base, the J end lost 0 bases, and 7 bases lay between the germline ends. This CDR3 region has 16 residues. The CDR3 region has the DNA TGTGCCAGCAGCTTAGGGTACAGCTCTGGGGCCAACGTCCTGACTTTC. Encoded protein: CASSLGYSSGANVLTF. Combining the CDR3 with reference TRBV7-2 and TRBJ2-6 gives the whole variable domain GAGVSQSPSNKVTEKGKDVELRCDPISGHTALYWYRQSLGQGLEFLIYFQGNSAPDKSGLPSDRFSAERTGGSVSTLTIQRTQQEDSAVYLCASSLGYSSGANVLTFGAGSRLTVL.

This clonotype was seen ten or more times. The genes are TRBV5-1 and TRBJ1-1, with TRBD1 identical over 8 bases. The CDR3 runs 14 residues. Germline lookup yields CDR1 SGHRS and CDR2 YFSETQ. The junction had 1 base not matched to a gene; V was cut back by 0 bases and J by 3 bases. CDR3: CASSLGTGYTEAFF. In nucleotides, the CDR3 is TGCGCCAGCAGCTTGGGGACAGGGTACACTGAAGCTTTCTTT.

The rearrangement links TRBV23-1 to TRBJ1-6; 10 bases match TRBD1. TRBV23-1 is designated an ORF whose function remains uncertain. J was trimmed by 10 bases and V by 2 bases; bases with no gene match: 11. This CDR3 is built from 17 residues. The chain's CDR3 is CASSQIGWGQGRSPLHF. The CDR3 region has the DNA TGCGCCAGCAGTCAAATAGGGTGGGGACAGGGGAGATCACCCCTCCACTTT.

This clonotype was seen ten or more times. This sequence joins TRBV5-1 and TRBJ2-1; D gene unclear. Germline V gives CDR1 SGHRS, CDR2 YFSETQ. CDR3 length: 13 amino acids. V lost 0 bases and J 7 bases, leaving 8 bases between the germline ends. The CDR3 sequence is CASSLGSKNEQFF. Here the CDR3 DNA reads TGCGCCAGCAGCTTGGGATCCAAAAATGAGCAGTTCTTC.

The chain has TRBV7-2 and TRBJ2-6; 11 bases line up with TRBD1. Germline CDR1 and CDR2: SGHTA and FQGNSA. CDR3 length: 16 amino acids. The junction had 0 bases not matched to a gene; V was cut back by 4 bases and J by 1 base. In DNA form, the CDR3 reads TGTGCCAGCAGCTGGGACAGGGGGTCTGGGGCCAACGTCCTGACTTTC. This gives the protein CASSWDRGSGANVLTF.

This clonotype was observed at least ten times. J is TRBJ1-2 and V is TRBV7-2; a weak D match, TRBD1 (5 bases). Germline-derived CDR1 and CDR2 are SGHTA and FQGNSA. The CDR3 totals 13 residues. The ends were cut back, 5 bases at V and 5 bases at J, with 12 bases in the middle. CDR3 amino acids: CASSRVGAYGYTF. The CDR3 DNA sequence: TGTGCCAGCAGCCGAGTTGGGGCATATGGCTACACCTTC.

This clonotype has at least ten counts. The chain carries TRBV28 and TRBJ1-2, with D hard to call. Deletions cut 2 bases from V and 4 bases from J, with 8 bases between. This CDR3 contains 13 residues. Germline V gene sequence: CDR1 MDHEN, CDR2 SYDVKM. The CDR3 sequence: CASSLATFYGYTF. The CDR3 nucleotides read TGTGCCAGCAGTTTAGCAACATTCTATGGCTACACCTTC.

V usage is TRBV5-1 and J usage is TRBJ1-3, with 9 bases matching TRBD1. Per germline, CDR1 SGHRS and CDR2 YFSETQ. V shed 5 bases, J shed 3 bases, and the junction held 3 bases outside the gene matches. CDR3 size: 14 residues. CDR3 DNA sequence: TGCGCCAGCAGACAGGGGGCGGATGGAAACACCATATATTTT. Protein sequence: CASRQGADGNTIYF.

This chain uses TRBV20-1 with TRBJ1-5; D unresolved. CDR3 size: 13 residues. V lost 3 bases and J lost 4, with 10 bases in between. Germline V lookup: CDR1 DFQATT, CDR2 SNEGSKA (reference sequence). CDR3 DNA sequence: TGCAGTGCTAGGATTTCGGTGAATCAGCCCCAGCATTTT. Protein product: CSARISVNQPQHF.

This clonotype was counted many times. The chain joins TRBV5-4 to TRBJ2-7; D possibly corresponds to TRBD2 (5 bases). V was pared by 4 bases and J by 7 bases, with 18 bases between. The germline V gene has CDR1 SGHNT and CDR2 YYREEE (reference sequence). The CDR3 runs to 14 residues. CDR3 in DNA: TGTGCCAGCAGCCGCGGGTTAACTACGGGAGAGCAGTACTTC. Translated: CASSRGLTTGEQYF.

This clonotype was recorded at least ten times. J is TRBJ2-3 and V is TRBV18; D is undetermined. CDR3 length: 11 residues. Trimming took off 8 bases at V and 5 bases at J, with 8 bases between the two ends. The germline V gene encodes CDR1 KGHSH and CDR2 LQKENI. DNA of the CDR3: TGTGCCAGCAGTCCGGGAGATACGCAGTATTTT. Translation gives CASSPGDTQYF.

The chain links TRBV9 to TRBJ1-3; a weak D match, TRBD1 (6 bases). Trimming left V 0 bases short and J 0 bases short, with 13 bases between. The CDR3 consists of 17 residues. The germline CDR1 and CDR2 sequences are SGDLS and YYNGEE. The CDR3 protein is CASSVALGGASGNTIYF. CDR3 DNA: TGTGCCAGCAGCGTAGCCCTCGGGGGGGCCTCTGGAAACACCATATATTTT. The full variable domain, in which reference TRBV9 and TRBJ1-3 provide the parts outside the CDR3, is DSGVTQTPKHLITATGQRVTLRCSPRSGDLSVYWYQQSLDQGLQFLIQYYNGEERAKGNILERFSAQQFPDLHSELNLSSLELGDSALYFCASSVALGGASGNTIYFGEGSWLTVV.

This clonotype was detected only a few times. The rearrangement links TRBV9 to TRBJ2-5; TRBD2 matches 12 bases. This CDR3 has 16 amino acids. In germline, CDR1 is SGDLS, CDR2 YYNGEE. Trimming removed 0 bases from V and 5 bases from J; junction bases left unmatched: 5. This CDR3 reads CASSVASGGAWETQYF. The CDR3 DNA reads TGTGCCAGCAGCGTAGCTAGCGGGGGGGCTTGGGAGACCCAGTACTTC.

This clonotype came up many times. Here the CDR3 reads CAISLTGTGGADTQYF. CDR3 sequence (DNA): TGTGCCATCAGCCTTACCGGGACAGGGGGCGCAGATACGCAGTATTTT. The V and J genes are TRBV10-3 and TRBJ2-3; the match to TRBD1 covers 12 bases. CDR3 length: 16 residues. Germline V lookup: CDR1 ENHRY, CDR2 SYGVKD. Germline trimming cut 6 bases from V and 4 bases from J; bases unmatched to any gene: 8.

This clonotype occurred many times. The V gene is TRBV6-5, the J gene TRBJ2-5; TRBD2 matches at 8 bases. The CDR3 runs to 17 residues. V was pared by 4 bases and J by 4 bases, with 14 bases of the junction left unmatched. CDR1 MNHEY and CDR2 SVGAGI come from the germline V gene. CDR3 bases: TGTGCCAGCAGTTTAGGACTCGGGGGGGCCGGTGGAGAGACCCAGTACTTC. This translates into CASSLGLGGAGGETQYF.

This clonotype was detected many times. J is TRBJ2-4 and V is TRBV28, with 11 bases identical to TRBD1. V lost 8 bases and J lost 9; bases outside the gene matches: 15. CDR1 is MDHEN, CDR2 SYDVKM, per germline. CDR3 size: 16 residues. The CDR3 sequence: CASALPPGQGVGIQYF. CDR3 bases: TGTGCCAGCGCCCTCCCTCCGGGACAGGGGGTAGGCATTCAGTACTTC.

In this sample, this clonotype turned up many times. The CDR3 loop is CASSFGQTSTDTQYF. The CDR3 nucleotides read TGCGCCAGCAGCTTCGGGCAGACTAGCACAGATACGCAGTATTTT. This chain uses TRBV5-1 with TRBJ2-3; D gene uncertain. CDR3 length: 15 amino acids. V lost 2 bases to trimming and J lost 0 bases, with 10 bases between them. Per the germline V gene, CDR1 is SGHRS and CDR2 is YFSETQ. Drawing the rest from reference TRBV5-1 and TRBJ2-3, the complete variable domain is KAGVTQTPRYLIKTRGQQVTLSCSPISGHRSVSWYQQTPGQGLQFLFEYFSETQRNKGNFPGRFSGRQFSNSRSEMNVSTLELGDSALYLCASSFGQTSTDTQYFGPGTRLTVL.

This clonotype was counted at least ten times. The chain carries TRBV2 and TRBJ2-7; D gene unclear. The germline V and J ends were trimmed by 5 bases and 0 bases, with 5 bases remaining between them. The CDR3 covers 12 residues. CDR1 and CDR2 (germline): SNHLY, FYNNEI. The CDR3 DNA reads as TGTGCCAGCAGTCTGAGCTCCTACGAGCAGTACGTC. It encodes CASSLSSYEQYV.

The CDR3 loop reads CASSPQRGPYEQYF. In nucleotides, the CDR3 is TGTGCCAGTAGTCCCCAGAGGGGACCTTACGAGCAGTACTTC. This chain uses TRBV19 with TRBJ2-7; possibly TRBD1 or TRBD2 for D (5 bases each). V gave up 5 bases and J gave up 4 bases, with 15 bases separating them. Germline lookup yields CDR1 LNHDA and CDR2 SQIVND (reference sequence). The CDR3 consists of 14 residues.

In this sample, this clonotype turned up many times. The chain links TRBV5-1 to TRBJ1-3; a weak D match, TRBD1 (5 bases). This CDR3 has 16 residues. The V end was cut by 4 bases, the J end by 4 bases, with 18 bases between. CDR1 SGHRS and CDR2 YFSETQ come from the germline V gene. CDR3 loop: CASSPGQGWPGNTIYF. CDR3 coding DNA: TGCGCCAGCAGCCCGGGGCAGGGATGGCCAGGAAACACCATATATTTT.